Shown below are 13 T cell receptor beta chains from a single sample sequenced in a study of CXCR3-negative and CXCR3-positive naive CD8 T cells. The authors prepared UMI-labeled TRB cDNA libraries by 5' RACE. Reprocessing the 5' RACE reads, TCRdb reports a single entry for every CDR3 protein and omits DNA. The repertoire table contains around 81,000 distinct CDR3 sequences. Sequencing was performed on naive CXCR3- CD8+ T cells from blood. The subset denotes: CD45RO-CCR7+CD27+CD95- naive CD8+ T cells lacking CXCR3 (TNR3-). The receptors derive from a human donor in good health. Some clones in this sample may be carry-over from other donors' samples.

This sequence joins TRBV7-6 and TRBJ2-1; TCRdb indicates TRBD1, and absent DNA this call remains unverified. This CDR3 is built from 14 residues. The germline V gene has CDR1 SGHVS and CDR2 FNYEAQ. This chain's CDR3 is CASSLVGDNNEQFF. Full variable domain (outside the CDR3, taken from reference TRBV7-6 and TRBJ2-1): GAGVSQSPRYKVTKRGQDVALRCDPISGHVSLYWYRQALGQGPEFLTYFNYEAQQDKSGLPNDRFSAERPEGSISTLTIQRTEQRDSAMYRCASSLVGDNNEQFFGPGTRLTVL.

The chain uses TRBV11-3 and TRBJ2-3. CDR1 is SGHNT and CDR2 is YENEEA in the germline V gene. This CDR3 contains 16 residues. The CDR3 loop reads CASSIRSVRGPDTQYF.

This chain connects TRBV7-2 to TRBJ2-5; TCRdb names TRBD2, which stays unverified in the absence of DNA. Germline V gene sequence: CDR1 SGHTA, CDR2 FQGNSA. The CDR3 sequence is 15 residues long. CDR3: CASSLGVLGSETQYF.

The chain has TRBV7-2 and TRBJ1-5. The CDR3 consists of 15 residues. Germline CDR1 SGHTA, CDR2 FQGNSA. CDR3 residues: CASSLLVGSNQPQHF.

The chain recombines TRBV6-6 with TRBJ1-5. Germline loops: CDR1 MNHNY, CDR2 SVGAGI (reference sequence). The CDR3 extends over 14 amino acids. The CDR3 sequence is CASSYDGLNQPQHF.

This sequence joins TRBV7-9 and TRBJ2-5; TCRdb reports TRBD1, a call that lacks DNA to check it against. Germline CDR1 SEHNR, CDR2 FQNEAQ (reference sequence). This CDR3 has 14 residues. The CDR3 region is CASSFSGSEETQYF. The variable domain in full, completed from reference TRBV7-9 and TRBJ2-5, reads DTGVSQNPRHKITKRGQNVTFRCDPISEHNRLYWYRQTLGQGPEFLTYFQNEAQLEKSRLLSDRFSAERPKGSFSTLEIQRTEQGDSAMYLCASSFSGSEETQYFGPGTRLLVL.

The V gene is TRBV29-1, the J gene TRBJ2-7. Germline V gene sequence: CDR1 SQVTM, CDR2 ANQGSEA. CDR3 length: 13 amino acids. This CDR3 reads CSVEDRVSYEQYF.

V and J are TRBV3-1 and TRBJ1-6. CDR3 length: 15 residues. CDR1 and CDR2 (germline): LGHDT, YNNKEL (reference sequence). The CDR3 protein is CASSQDGQGGSPLHF.

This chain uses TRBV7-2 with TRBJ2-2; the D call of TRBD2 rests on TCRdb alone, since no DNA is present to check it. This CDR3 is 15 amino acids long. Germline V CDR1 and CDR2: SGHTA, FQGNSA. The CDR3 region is CASSLFPLNTGELFF. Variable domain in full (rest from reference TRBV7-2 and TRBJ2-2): GAGVSQSPSNKVTEKGKDVELRCDPISGHTALYWYRQSLGQGLEFLIYFQGNSAPDKSGLPSDRFSAERTGGSVSTLTIQRTQQEDSAVYLCASSLFPLNTGELFFGEGSRLTVL.

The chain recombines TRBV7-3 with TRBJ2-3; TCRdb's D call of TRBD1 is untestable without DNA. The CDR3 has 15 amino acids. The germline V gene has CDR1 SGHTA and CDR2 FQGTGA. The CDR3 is CASSLRGTGTDTQYF.

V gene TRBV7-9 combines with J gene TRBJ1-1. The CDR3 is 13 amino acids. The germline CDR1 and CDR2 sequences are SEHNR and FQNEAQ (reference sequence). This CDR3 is CASSLVLNTEAFF.

Here the CDR3 reads CASGLGATSGYYEQYF. The chain couples TRBV12-5 to TRBJ2-7; the TCRdb call, TRBD2, lacks DNA for checking. Germline V CDR1 and CDR2: LGHNT, FRNRAP. The CDR3 extends over 16 amino acids.

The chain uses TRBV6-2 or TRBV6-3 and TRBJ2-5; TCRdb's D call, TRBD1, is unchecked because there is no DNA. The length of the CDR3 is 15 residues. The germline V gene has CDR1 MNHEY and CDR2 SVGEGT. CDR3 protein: CASSYSGGWQETQYF.